These 32 T cell receptor beta chains share one sample of origin, sequenced in a study of blood T cells in healthy people across ages. A sample-barcoded 5' primer and a J-beta primer mix were used in a second PCR of about 7 to 12 cycles. In TCRdb, the 5' RACE reads were re-called with MiXCR into one record per CDR3 protein. Here the sample spans 1.5 million to 2 million distinct CDR3 sequences, roughly 32% being singletons. The sequenced sample consisted of blood. The source of these receptors is a woman aged 25 to 39 in good health.

V is TRBV20-1 and J is TRBJ1-4; 7 bases map to TRBD1. Germline V lookup: CDR1 DFQATT, CDR2 SNEGSKA (reference sequence). Unmatched junction bases numbered 6, after V lost 0 bases and J lost 5 bases. The CDR3 covers 15 residues. The chain's CDR3 is CSARDPGQENEKLFF. The CDR3 nucleotides are TGCAGTGCTAGAGATCCTGGACAGGAGAATGAAAAACTGTTTTTT.

CDR3 loop: CASSTLRDRGAEQYF. The CDR3, as DNA: TGTGCCAGCAGCACGCTCCGGGACAGGGGTGCCGAGCAGTACTTC. The chain links TRBV7-9 to TRBJ2-7; 10 nucleotides align to TRBD1. The J segment lost 6 bases and the V segment lost 5 bases, leaving 10 bases of the junction unmatched. The CDR3 contains 15 residues. Germline V gene data show CDR1 as SEHNR and CDR2 as FQNEAQ (reference sequence).

The chain uses TRBV11-2 and TRBJ1-2; 8 nucleotides align to TRBD1. Germline loops: CDR1 SGHAT, CDR2 FQNNGV. The V gene end was trimmed by 3 bases and the J gene end by 5 bases; junction bases not matched to a gene: 8. The CDR3 is 15 residues long. CDR3 loop: CASSLGQVFGYGYTF. The CDR3 bases are TGTGCCAGCAGCTTGGGACAGGTCTTCGGGTATGGCTACACCTTC.

The CDR3 region is CSARDARGHYLYGYTF. CDR3 nucleotide sequence: TGCAGTGCTAGAGATGCTCGGGGCCACTATCTTTATGGCTACACCTTC. This chain links TRBV20-1 with TRBJ1-2; tentatively, D is TRBD1 (5 bases). Germline-derived CDR1 and CDR2 are DFQATT and SNEGSKA (reference sequence). Trimming stripped 0 bases from V and 5 bases from J, with 19 bases between. There are 16 residues in the CDR3.

The table lists this clonotype with a few counts. The chain employs TRBV28 and TRBJ2-7; D perhaps matches TRBD1 (6 bases). This CDR3 comprises 14 residues. Trimming pared 7 bases from V and 5 bases from J, leaving 18 bases between. Germline-derived CDR1 and CDR2 are MDHEN and SYDVKM. CDR3 protein: CASTAEGVLDEQYF. CDR3 DNA sequence: TGTGCCAGCACCGCCGAGGGGGTGCTGGACGAGCAGTACTTC.

V usage is TRBV5-1 and J usage is TRBJ2-3, with 10 positions matching TRBD2. The CDR3 covers 15 residues. CDR1 and CDR2 (germline): SGHRS, YFSETQ. Trimming at V came to 5 bases and at J to 2 bases, leaving 5 bases not matched to a gene. The CDR3 DNA reads as TGCGCCAGCAGACTAGCGGGACTAATCACAGATACGCAGTATTTT. Its translation is CASRLAGLITDTQYF.

The gene calls are TRBV15 and TRBJ2-5, with a tentative D call TRBD1 (6 bases). The J call is in doubt because the DNA end fits TRBJ2-7 better. This CDR3 is built from 13 residues. Germline-derived CDR1 and CDR2 are LNHNV and YYDKDF (reference sequence). The DNA of the CDR3 is TGTGCCACCAGCGTAGGACAGTTCTACGAGCAGTACTTC. Protein: CATSVGQFYEQYF.

This clonotype was picked up a small number of times. The chain couples TRBV15 to TRBJ2-7; 7 bases agree with TRBD1. V lost 0 bases to trimming and J lost 3 bases; unmatched junction nucleotides: 5. The germline V gene has CDR1 LNHNV and CDR2 YYDKDF (reference sequence). The CDR3 contains 15 residues. In DNA, the CDR3 is TGTGCCACCAGCAGAGAACCGGGACAGTACTACGAGCAGTACTTC. Amino acid sequence: CATSREPGQYYEQYF.

This chain links TRBV5-1 with TRBJ2-5, with D perhaps TRBD2 (7 bases). The CDR3 is 14 residues long. CDR1 is SGHRS and CDR2 is YFSETQ in the germline V gene. V was shortened by 4 bases and J by 4 bases, with 14 bases between the two germline ends. The CDR3 protein is CASSPAGASETQYF. The CDR3 nucleotides are TGCGCCAGCAGCCCGGCGGGGGCTTCAGAGACCCAGTACTTC.

This chain connects TRBV29-1 to TRBJ1-1, with no clear D. The CDR3 has 14 amino acids. The V and J ends lost 7 bases and 1 base respectively, with 16 bases between them. In germline, CDR1 is SQVTM, CDR2 ANQGSEA. The CDR3 spells CSATTRLENTEAFF. The CDR3 nucleotides read TGCAGCGCTACCACTCGGTTGGAGAACACTGAAGCTTTCTTT.

The chain couples TRBV30 to TRBJ1-2; D is uncertain. There are 15 residues in the CDR3. The V end lost 2 bases, the J end lost 4 bases, and 17 bases lay between the germline ends. Per germline, CDR1 GTSNPN and CDR2 SVGIG (reference sequence). This CDR3 reads CAWSHLARNPYGYTF. CDR3 coding DNA: TGTGCCTGGAGTCACTTAGCCAGGAACCCCTATGGCTACACCTTC.

This clonotype has at least ten counts. The V call is TRBV5-1, the J call TRBJ1-4; D is possibly TRBD1 (6 bases). The V and J ends lost 4 bases and 7 bases respectively, with 23 bases between them. CDR3 length: 17 amino acids. Germline V gives CDR1 SGHRS, CDR2 YFSETQ. CDR3 sequence: CASSLDPGSGGGEKLFF. The DNA of the CDR3 is TGCGCCAGCAGCCTGGACCCGGGGTCTGGGGGCGGTGAAAAACTGTTTTTT.

CDR3 coding DNA: TGCGCCAGCAGACAGACAGGGGGCGCCGGGGAGCTGTTTTTT. Translated, it gives CASRQTGGAGELFF. The chain couples TRBV4-1 to TRBJ2-2; the match to TRBD1 covers 10 bases. V lost 6 bases and J lost 6; bases outside the gene matches: 4. The CDR3 loop spans 14 amino acids. Germline CDR1 MGHRA, CDR2 YSYEKL.

This sequence joins TRBV14 and TRBJ1-5, with 9 bases that match TRBD1. CDR1 and CDR2 (germline): SGHDN, FVKESK. The length of the CDR3 is 17 residues. J was trimmed by 2 bases and V by 5 bases; bases with no gene match: 10. The chain's CDR3 is CASSTPGQGYGNQPQHF. For the CDR3, the DNA is TGTGCCAGCAGCACTCCGGGACAGGGATATGGCAATCAGCCCCAGCATTTT.

The V gene is TRBV7-3, the J gene TRBJ2-5; 8 nucleotides match TRBD2. Germline V gene data show CDR1 as SGHTA and CDR2 as FQGTGA. Unmatched junction bases numbered 5, after V lost 0 bases and J lost 5 bases. CDR3 size: 15 residues. The CDR3 loop is CASSLTRGGRETQYF. The CDR3 DNA is TGTGCCAGCAGCTTAACGCGCGGGGGGCGGGAGACCCAGTACTTC.

The V gene is TRBV27, the J gene TRBJ1-2; no clear D gene. V lost 2 bases, J lost 7 bases, and 8 bases lay in between. Germline V gene data show CDR1 as MNHEY and CDR2 as SMNVEV (reference sequence). The CDR3 covers 12 residues. CDR3 sequence: CASSLNGAGYTF. CDR3 nucleotides: TGTGCCAGCAGTTTAAACGGCGCTGGCTACACCTTC.

This clonotype was picked up a small number of times. The chain employs TRBV7-2 and TRBJ1-1; D gene ambiguous. Germline V gene lookup returns CDR1 SGHTA and CDR2 FQGNSA. V was cut by 4 bases and J by 1 base, with 13 bases left in between. The CDR3 extends over 15 amino acids. The CDR3 DNA sequence: TGTGCCAGCAGCTCGGGTTACAGAACGAACACTGAAGCTTTCTTT. Translation: CASSSGYRTNTEAFF. The entire variable domain, with the rest obtained from reference TRBV7-2 and TRBJ1-1, is as follows: GAGVSQSPSNKVTEKGKDVELRCDPISGHTALYWYRQSLGQGLEFLIYFQGNSAPDKSGLPSDRFSAERTGGSVSTLTIQRTQQEDSAVYLCASSSGYRTNTEAFFGQGTRLTVV.

The V and J genes are TRBV2 and TRBJ2-7, with D perhaps TRBD2 (6 bases). V gave up 3 bases and J gave up 3 bases, with 15 bases separating them. CDR1 is SNHLY, CDR2 FYNNEI, per germline. CDR3 size: 15 residues. The CDR3 bases are TGTGCCAGCAGTGAGGGGATGGGGGGTCTCTACGAGCAGTACTTC. This encodes CASSEGMGGLYEQYF.

The rearrangement links TRBV27 to TRBJ1-2; possible D gene TRBD1, 6 bases. CDR1 and CDR2 (germline): MNHEY, SMNVEV (reference sequence). CDR3 size: 15 residues. The V gene lost 2 bases and the J gene lost 4 bases, with 14 bases spanning the gap. CDR3 nucleotide sequence: TGTGCCAGCAGTTTAGGCGGGGGGGCCCGCTATGGCTACACCTTC. Its translation: CASSLGGGARYGYTF.

CDR3 loop: CASSRDRTLYNEQFF. CDR3 DNA: TGTGCCAGCAGCCGGGACCGCACATTGTACAATGAGCAGTTCTTC. V and J are TRBV3-1 and TRBJ2-1; D might be TRBD1 or TRBD2, each matching 5 bases. The CDR3 runs 15 residues. Trimming shortened V by 4 bases and J by 4 bases, and 14 bases separated the two germline ends. Germline loops: CDR1 LGHDT, CDR2 YNNKEL (reference sequence).

The chain carries TRBV5-1 and TRBJ2-5, with D unclear. CDR1 SGHRS and CDR2 YFSETQ come from the germline V gene. V was clipped by 2 bases and J by 7 bases, with 18 bases between them. This CDR3 spans 15 amino acids. The CDR3 DNA follows: TGCGCCAGCAGCTTAGACGGATCTTCATTTGGGACCCAGTACTTC. It encodes CASSLDGSSFGTQYF.

This clonotype was seen at least ten times. J is TRBJ2-7 and V is TRBV3-1, with D possibly matching TRBD2 (6 bases). The CDR3 is 16 amino acids. Germline CDR1 and CDR2: LGHDT and YNNKEL (reference sequence). Trimming shortened V by 4 bases and J by 2 bases, and 18 bases separated the two germline ends. The CDR3 bases are TGTGCCAGCAGCCGAGACTGGGGGGTTCCCCCCTACGAGCAGTACTTC. Translated: CASSRDWGVPPYEQYF.

The rearrangement joins TRBV28 to TRBJ1-1; D unresolved. V lost 8 bases and J 4 bases, leaving 17 bases between the germline ends. This CDR3 is built from 14 residues. CDR1 is MDHEN and CDR2 is SYDVKM in the germline V gene. CDR3: CASRPWGFGTEAFF. The CDR3 bases are TGTGCCAGCCGACCTTGGGGTTTTGGCACTGAAGCTTTCTTT.

This clonotype has just a few counts. The rearrangement uses TRBV28 and TRBJ2-7; 10 bases agree with TRBD2. The V and J ends lost 6 bases and 5 bases, in that order; junction bases with no gene match: 1. Germline CDR1 MDHEN, CDR2 SYDVKM. The CDR3 has 12 amino acids. The CDR3 loop is CASRGLANEQYF. The CDR3 region has the DNA TGTGCCAGCAGGGGACTAGCGAACGAGCAGTACTTC.

Worth noting for this clonotype: The junction shows a germline mismatch at one end, possibly a read error. The chain couples TRBV15 to TRBJ2-1, with D tentatively TRBD1 or TRBD2 (5 bases each). The CDR3 runs to 17 residues. Germline values: CDR1 LNHNV, CDR2 YYDKDF (reference sequence). The CDR3 protein is CATSSQRDLNSFNEQFF. CDR3 nucleotides: TGTGCCACCAGTTCTCAAAGGGACCTCAACTCCTTCAATGAGCAGTTCTTC.

This rearrangement joins TRBV6-6 to TRBJ2-3; 8 bases fit TRBD1. Germline V gene lookup returns CDR1 MNHNY and CDR2 SVGAGI (reference sequence). The CDR3 sequence is 15 residues long. V lost 5 bases, J lost 3 bases, and 7 bases stayed unmatched. CDR3 region: CASSRRGRGTDTQYF. The CDR3 nucleotides read TGTGCCAGCAGTCGCAGGGGGCGAGGGACAGATACGCAGTATTTT.

The chain recombines TRBV7-6 with TRBJ1-5, with D tentatively TRBD1 (6 bases). Germline-derived CDR1 and CDR2 are SGHVS and FNYEAQ. This CDR3 region has 14 residues. V lost 1 base and J 6 bases, leaving 10 bases between the germline ends. The CDR3 sequence is CASSLEIGGQPQHF. DNA of the CDR3: TGTGCCAGCAGCTTAGAGATAGGGGGTCAGCCCCAGCATTTT. Looking up the rest from reference TRBV7-6 and TRBJ1-5 gives the full variable domain: GAGVSQSPRYKVTKRGQDVALRCDPISGHVSLYWYRQALGQGPEFLTYFNYEAQQDKSGLPNDRFSAERPEGSISTLTIQRTEQRDSAMYRCASSLEIGGQPQHFGDGTRLSIL.

This clonotype was seen a handful of times. The chain links TRBV5-1 to TRBJ2-7; D gene ambiguous. The CDR3 has 13 amino acids. The V and J ends lost 1 base and 7 bases respectively, with 12 bases between them. Germline V gives CDR1 SGHRS, CDR2 YFSETQ. DNA for the CDR3: TGCGCCAGCAGCTTGATGGGGTATCTTGAGCAGTACTTC. This gives the protein CASSLMGYLEQYF.

This clonotype was recorded a few times. The chain links TRBV2 to TRBJ2-5, with D perhaps TRBD1 (6 bases). In germline, CDR1 is SNHLY, CDR2 FYNNEI. The CDR3 covers 13 residues. V lost 5 bases, J lost 5 bases, and 12 bases lay in between. The CDR3 nucleotides read TGTGCCAGCAGTCCGGGACAAAGGGAGACCCAGTACTTC. It is translated as CASSPGQRETQYF. Using reference TRBV2 and TRBJ2-5 for the parts outside the CDR3, the full variable domain is EPEVTQTPSHQVTQMGQEVILRCVPISNHLYFYWYRQILGQKVEFLVSFYNNEISEKSEIFDDQFSVERPDGSNFTLKIRSTKLEDSAMYFCASSPGQRETQYFGPGTRLLVL.

This rearrangement joins TRBV6-2 or TRBV6-3 to TRBJ2-7, with D perhaps matching TRBD2 (6 bases). CDR1 is MNHEY, CDR2 SVGEGT, per germline. The CDR3 sequence is 15 residues long. Trimming stripped 5 bases from V and 2 bases from J, with 16 bases between. The CDR3 DNA follows: TGTGCCAGCAGTGACACCCGGGAGTTAACCTACGAGCAGTACTTC. This codes for CASSDTRELTYEQYF.

This clonotype was seen a handful of times. The V call is TRBV6-6, the J call TRBJ2-7; 8 bases match TRBD1. Trimming took 2 bases from V and 6 from J; bases not matched to a gene: 9. The germline V gene encodes CDR1 MNHNY and CDR2 SVGAGI (reference sequence). The CDR3 covers 15 residues. The CDR3 DNA reads TGTGCCAGCAGTTACGGGGGACAGGTATTCGGCGAGCAGTACTTC. Protein product: CASSYGGQVFGEQYF.

This clonotype has a handful of counts. This rearrangement joins TRBV28 to TRBJ2-7, with TRBD2 matching 7 bases. This CDR3 contains 14 residues. The germline gives CDR1 MDHEN, CDR2 SYDVKM. J was trimmed by 7 bases and V by 7 bases; bases with no gene match: 13. The CDR3 DNA is TGTGCCAGCACCTACCCCCGGGGAGGGAGGGAGCAGTACTTC. This codes for CASTYPRGGREQYF.